The clone carrying this TCR beta chain appeared many times. Its target is unknown. The entry originates in a study of metastatic and nonmetastatic thyroid tumors. Study as a whole: Samples came from malignant and benign thyroid patients, and repertoires were compared across blood and tumor or nodule tissue. Study outcomes and limitations: TCR beta diversity was reportedly significantly higher in malignant thyroid tumors than benign nodules, in blood and tumor.

Under the authors' procedure: Researchers built a distant-metastasis classifier for papillary thyroid cancer that drew on CDR3 differences across clinicopathological groups. TCRdb used MiXCR to call clones anew from the PCR reads. These V and J calls are TCRdb output, not the study's own analysis. This sample has some 16,000 clones, with more than 15% found just once. Prior to thyroid surgery, none of the patients had received any treatment. The source is a female donor with papillary thyroid cancer or a benign thyroid nodule (not recorded which). Some clones in this sample may be carry-over from other donors' samples. Material: blood.

CDR3 residues: CAWSVPGPGNYGYTF. CDR3 nucleotide sequence: TGTGCCTGGAGTGTACCCGGGCCAGGGAACTATGGCTACACCTTC. The V gene is TRBV30, the J gene TRBJ1-2, with a tentative D call TRBD1 (5 bases). The CDR3 is made up of 15 amino acids. Trimming took off 0 bases at V and 2 bases at J, with 13 bases between the two ends. Germline CDR1 GTSNPN, CDR2 SVGIG (reference sequence).